Listed below are T cell receptor beta chains from one sample, sequenced in a study of cytomegalovirus exposure and HLA in healthy donors. The repertoire was sequenced with immunoSEQ multiplex PCR; TCRdb's copy has only in-frame clones and lacks some. The sample lists 85,000 to 100,000 clones, under 85% occurring once. The sample taken for sequencing was PBMCs. The origin of the receptors is a man aged 45-60 years in good health and CMV-seropositive. The CDR3 runs from the conserved cysteine through the conserved F or W. Size values are once, few and many counts, or a class for expanded clones, and some rows have none.

v_gene: TRBV5-1
j_gene: TRBJ2-5
abundance: NA
CDR3aa: CASSADSRSDLETQYF

v_gene: TRBV19
j_gene: TRBJ2-3
abundance: NA
CDR3aa: CASSLGQGLSTSTDTQYF

v_gene: TRBV7-9
j_gene: TRBJ2-1
abundance: NA
CDR3aa: CASKTGAGNEQFF

v_gene: TRBV7-2
j_gene: TRBJ1-2
abundance: NA
CDR3aa: CASSSHQTGVGYTF

v_gene: TRBV7-2
j_gene: TRBJ1-4
abundance: NA
CDR3aa: CASSLGDRENEKLFF

v_gene: TRBV6-1
j_gene: TRBJ2-7
abundance: NA
CDR3aa: CASSEVGAQSYEQYF

v_gene: TRBV11-2
j_gene: TRBJ2-5
abundance: NA
CDR3aa: CASSLGSGGAFETQYF

v_gene: TRBV5-1
j_gene: TRBJ2-1
abundance: NA
CDR3aa: CASSKGLAGGQDEQFF

v_gene: TRBV4-2
j_gene: TRBJ2-2
abundance: few
CDR3aa: CASSLITVSTGELFF

v_gene: TRBV5-5
j_gene: TRBJ2-2
abundance: NA
CDR3aa: CASSLRAGGANTGELFF

v_gene: TRBV7-6
j_gene: TRBJ2-5
abundance: NA
CDR3aa: CASSRGVPGGGETQYF

v_gene: TRBV7-2
j_gene: TRBJ2-7
abundance: few
CDR3aa: CASSFTSAARARDEQYF

v_gene: TRBV6-1
j_gene: TRBJ2-2
abundance: NA
CDR3aa: CASIWGGNTGELFF

v_gene: TRBV4-3
j_gene: TRBJ1-1
abundance: NA
CDR3aa: CASSQDRTATGTDTEAFF

v_gene: TRBV7-9
j_gene: TRBJ2-7
abundance: NA
CDR3aa: CASSLPPNSGGYEQYF

v_gene: TRBV10-3
j_gene: TRBJ2-2
abundance: few
CDR3aa: CAIRTGTGTGELFF

v_gene: TRBV7-9
j_gene: TRBJ2-3
abundance: NA
CDR3aa: CSSSLGTAEPADTQYF

v_gene: TRBV7-2
j_gene: TRBJ2-3
abundance: NA
CDR3aa: CASSLGKGGTDTQYF

v_gene: TRBV6-1
j_gene: TRBJ2-1
abundance: NA
CDR3aa: CASRLAGNEQFF

v_gene: TRBV28
j_gene: TRBJ2-7
abundance: few
CDR3aa: CASSLGTGSYEQYF

v_gene: TRBV5-1
j_gene: TRBJ1-6
abundance: NA
CDR3aa: CASSSSLYPPGTGINSPLHF

v_gene: TRBV7-2
j_gene: TRBJ1-6
abundance: NA
CDR3aa: CASSFTSTPPAYNSPLHF

v_gene: TRBV28
j_gene: TRBJ1-2
abundance: NA
CDR3aa: CAGGRINYGYTF

v_gene: TRBV2
j_gene: TRBJ2-1
abundance: NA
CDR3aa: CASRPSPGGGSSSYNEQFF

v_gene: TRBV6-5
j_gene: TRBJ2-3
abundance: NA
CDR3aa: CASRPRDRGADTQYF

v_gene: TRBV5-1
j_gene: TRBJ1-2
abundance: NA
CDR3aa: CASSAGGQGRDGYTF

v_gene: TRBV4-3
j_gene: TRBJ2-1
abundance: NA
CDR3aa: CASSFSPGQSNNEQFF

v_gene: TRBV29-1
j_gene: TRBJ1-5
abundance: few
CDR3aa: CSVKTGNNQPQHF

v_gene: TRBV6-4
j_gene: TRBJ1-1
abundance: few
CDR3aa: CASSGESATEAFF

v_gene: TRBV18
j_gene: TRBJ1-1
abundance: NA
CDR3aa: CASSPHRDTEAFF

v_gene: TRBV30
j_gene: TRBJ1-5
abundance: few
CDR3aa: CAWSGDRTGNQPQHF

v_gene: TRBV2
j_gene: TRBJ1-1
abundance: NA
CDR3aa: CASSLQGFGAFF

v_gene: TRBV7-2
j_gene: TRBJ2-7
abundance: NA
CDR3aa: CASSPRTSGGFPYEQYF

v_gene: TRBV6-5
j_gene: TRBJ1-5
abundance: NA
CDR3aa: CASTADRDSNQPQHF

v_gene: TRBV18
j_gene: TRBJ1-6
abundance: NA
CDR3aa: CASSLRQGEYSPLHF

v_gene: TRBV29-1
j_gene: TRBJ2-7
abundance: NA
CDR3aa: CSVETDRESYEQYF

v_gene: TRBV7-2
j_gene: TRBJ1-4
abundance: NA
CDR3aa: CASSLLGRATNEKLFF

v_gene: TRBV19
j_gene: TRBJ2-3
abundance: NA
CDR3aa: CATRTDGGSDTQYF

v_gene: TRBV19
j_gene: TRBJ1-2
abundance: NA
CDR3aa: CASSMSSVAYGYTF

v_gene: TRBV11-2
j_gene: TRBJ1-5
abundance: NA
CDR3aa: CASSLGGGQPQHF

v_gene: TRBV19
j_gene: TRBJ2-5
abundance: NA
CDR3aa: CASSGQGGHQETQYF

v_gene: TRBV9
j_gene: TRBJ2-7
abundance: NA
CDR3aa: CASSAGHVTAYEQYF

v_gene: TRBV30
j_gene: TRBJ1-2
abundance: NA
CDR3aa: CAWSKMGAYGYTF

v_gene: TRBV28
j_gene: TRBJ1-1
abundance: NA
CDR3aa: CATGRGGSAEAFF

v_gene: TRBV10-3
j_gene: TRBJ1-3
abundance: few
CDR3aa: CAISEQGSTGNTIYF

v_gene: TRBV19
j_gene: TRBJ2-7
abundance: few
CDR3aa: CASSDTSDRREQYF

v_gene: TRBV27
j_gene: TRBJ1-1
abundance: NA
CDR3aa: CASSLNPGQGMNTEAFF

v_gene: TRBV12-2
j_gene: TRBJ1-1
abundance: few
CDR3aa: CASRPRAGLEAFF

v_gene: TRBV7-2
j_gene: TRBJ1-1
abundance: NA
CDR3aa: CASSLAPGLATFF

v_gene: TRBV4-2
j_gene: TRBJ2-7
abundance: few
CDR3aa: CASSQGAQGTQSYEQYF

v_gene: TRBV4-3
j_gene: TRBJ2-3
abundance: NA
CDR3aa: CASSQAGLPTDTQYF

v_gene: TRBV5-5
j_gene: TRBJ2-2
abundance: once
CDR3aa: CASSMGTGPTGELFF

v_gene: TRBV9
j_gene: TRBJ2-1
abundance: few
CDR3aa: CASSVGRGNYNEQFF